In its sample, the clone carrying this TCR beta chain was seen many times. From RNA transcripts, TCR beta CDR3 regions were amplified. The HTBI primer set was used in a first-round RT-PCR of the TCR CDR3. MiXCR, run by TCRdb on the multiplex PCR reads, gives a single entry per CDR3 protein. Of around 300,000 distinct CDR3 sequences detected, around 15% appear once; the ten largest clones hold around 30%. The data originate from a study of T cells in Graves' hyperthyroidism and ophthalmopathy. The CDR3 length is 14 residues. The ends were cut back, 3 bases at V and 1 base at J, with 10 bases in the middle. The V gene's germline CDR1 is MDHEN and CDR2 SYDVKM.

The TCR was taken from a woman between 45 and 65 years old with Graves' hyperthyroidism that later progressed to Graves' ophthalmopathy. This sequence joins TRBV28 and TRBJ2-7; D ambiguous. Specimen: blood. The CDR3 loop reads CASSFLSESYEQYF. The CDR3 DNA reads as TGTGCCAGCAGTTTCTTGTCCGAGTCCTACGAGCAGTACTTC.